These 24 T cell receptor beta chains were sequenced from one sample in a study of blood T cell repertoires in COVID-19. TCRdb's table, derived via immunoSEQ multiplex PCR, lists solely in-frame clones and lacks some. The table has 170,000 or so clones, about 86% seen once. The source material was peripheral blood. Receptor source: a man in his fifties or sixties with active or convalescent COVID-19.

The chain has TRBV19 and TRBJ2-7, with a weak D call TRBD2 (6 bases). The V end was cut by 3 bases, the J end by 6 bases, with 9 bases between. The CDR3 consists of 12 residues. Per germline, CDR1 LNHDA and CDR2 SQIVND (reference sequence). In nucleotides, the CDR3 is TGTGCCAGTAGTATGCCGGGGGTCGAGCAGTACTTC. This codes for CASSMPGVEQYF.

This rearrangement joins TRBV18 to TRBJ1-1, with a weak D call TRBD1 (5 bases). The V end was cut by 5 bases, the J end by 4 bases, with 11 bases between. The germline gives CDR1 KGHSH, CDR2 LQKENI. The CDR3 extends over 13 amino acids. CDR3 in amino acids: CASSGAKGTEAFF. The CDR3 DNA reads TGTGCCAGCTCAGGGGCTAAGGGCACTGAAGCTTTCTTT.

The rearrangement uses TRBV4-3 and TRBJ2-2; D may be TRBD2 (6 bases). V dropped 0 bases and J dropped 6 bases, with 11 bases sitting between them. Per germline, CDR1 LGHNA and CDR2 YSLEER. CDR3 length equals 15 residues. In DNA form, the CDR3 reads TGCGCCAGCAGCCAAGATAGATGGAGGGCCGGGGAGCTGTTTTTT. Its translation is CASSQDRWRAGELFF.

V is TRBV7-9 and J is TRBJ2-2; 14 positions match TRBD2. The trim removed 5 bases at V and 5 bases at J, leaving 10 bases unmatched. The CDR3 covers 18 residues. Germline-derived CDR1 and CDR2 are SEHNR and FQNEAQ (reference sequence). CDR3 region: CASSPPPTSGRGTGELFF. The CDR3, as DNA: TGTGCCAGCAGCCCTCCTCCGACTAGCGGGAGGGGGACCGGGGAGCTGTTTTTT.

This chain links TRBV7-2 with TRBJ1-1, with 11 nucleotides matching TRBD1. The CDR3 is 14 residues long. With V trimmed by 5 bases and J by 10 bases, 9 bases remained unmatched. The germline CDR1 and CDR2 sequences are SGHTA and FQGNSA. As DNA, the CDR3 is TGTGCCAGCAGCCCACGGACAGGGGGCTTGGGAGCTTTCTTT. It translates to CASSPRTGGLGAFF.

V gene TRBV6-6 combines with J gene TRBJ1-6, with a possible D match to TRBD1 (5 bases). V shed 7 bases and J shed 7 bases, with 17 bases lying between them. In germline, CDR1 is MNHNY, CDR2 SVGAGI (reference sequence). The length of the CDR3 is 15 residues. The CDR3: CASTGGARGNSPLHF. The CDR3 DNA follows: TGTGCCAGCACCGGAGGTGCCCGGGGGAATTCACCCCTCCACTTT.

The CDR3 region has the DNA TGTGCCAGCAGCCTCTCGGGAGCCAAAAACATTCAGTACTTC. Its protein product is CASSLSGAKNIQYF. V is TRBV5-4 and J is TRBJ2-4; D gene ambiguous. There are 14 residues in the CDR3. Germline lookup yields CDR1 SGHNT and CDR2 YYREEE (reference sequence). The V and J ends lost 4 bases and 0 bases respectively, with 8 bases between them.

This chain links TRBV18 with TRBJ1-1, with 7 nucleotides matching TRBD1. The CDR3 covers 14 residues. The V gene's germline CDR1 is KGHSH and CDR2 LQKENI. J was trimmed by 2 bases and V by 6 bases; bases with no gene match: 6. CDR3 in DNA: TGTGCCAGCTCCCGGCAGGGGGGTAACACTGAAGCTTTCTTT. Translated, it gives CASSRQGGNTEAFF.

The rearrangement uses TRBV29-1 and TRBJ2-7, with a tentative D call TRBD1 (6 bases). Germline V lookup: CDR1 SQVTM, CDR2 ANQGSEA. The CDR3 length is 15 residues. Trimming shortened V by 4 bases and J by 0 bases, and 16 bases separated the two germline ends. CDR3 in amino acids: CSVGPRGYSSYEQYF. DNA for the CDR3: TGCAGCGTTGGCCCCAGGGGCTACAGCTCCTACGAGCAGTACTTC.

This clone was picked up a small number of times. The V gene is TRBV6-5, the J gene TRBJ1-6, with a tentative D call TRBD1 (6 bases). V was clipped by 2 bases and J by 7 bases, with 12 bases between them. CDR1 is MNHEY, CDR2 SVGAGI, per germline. The CDR3 covers 15 residues. CDR3 amino acids: CASSYRGQPNSPLHF. For the CDR3, the DNA is TGTGCCAGCAGTTACAGGGGACAACCAAATTCACCCCTCCACTTT.

The rearrangement joins TRBV7-2 to TRBJ1-6; 8 bases are a match to TRBD1. With V trimmed by 2 bases and J by 6 bases, 6 bases remained unmatched. From germline, CDR1 is SGHTA and CDR2 FQGNSA. The CDR3 contains 16 residues. The CDR3 DNA reads TGTGCCAGCAGCTTATTAGGAGGACAGGGTAATTCACCCCTCCACTTT. It codes for CASSLLGGQGNSPLHF.

V and J are TRBV5-6 and TRBJ2-7; weak D call: TRBD1 (6 bases). Germline V gene lookup returns CDR1 SGHDT and CDR2 YYEEEE. The V end lost 4 bases, the J end lost 2 bases, and 10 bases lay between the germline ends. The CDR3 is 13 residues long. The CDR3 DNA sequence: TGTGCCAGCAGCATGGGACATACCTACGAGCAGTACTTC. Translated: CASSMGHTYEQYF.

The chain uses TRBV3-1 (or the pseudogene TRBV3-2) and TRBJ2-3; the D gene is possibly TRBD2 (7 bases). Germline CDR1 reads LGHDT; CDR2 reads YNNKEL (reference sequence). The CDR3 runs 15 residues. Trimming took off 1 base at V and 6 bases at J, with 14 bases between the two ends. CDR3 loop: CASSQGGGPGDTQYF. CDR3 in DNA: TGTGCCAGCAGCCAAGGGGGGGGCCCCGGCGATACGCAGTATTTT.

J is TRBJ2-7 and V is TRBV21-1; TRBD1 is taken as the D call from the table, unchecked against the DNA. TRBV21-1 is an annotated pseudogene. The CDR3 has 11 amino acids. CDR3 residues: CASSKQDEQYF. The CDR3 DNA is TGTGCCAGCAGCAAACAGGACGAGCAGTACTTC.

The J gene is TRBJ2-1, the V gene TRBV5-1; no definite D call. The CDR3 runs to 14 residues. CDR1 and CDR2 (germline): SGHRS, YFSETQ. V dropped 0 bases and J dropped 6 bases, with 10 bases sitting between them. The CDR3 region is CASSLAPGVNEQFF. In nucleotides, the CDR3 is TGCGCCAGCAGCTTGGCCCCCGGAGTCAATGAGCAGTTCTTC. Using reference TRBV5-1 and TRBJ2-1 for the parts outside the CDR3, the full variable domain is KAGVTQTPRYLIKTRGQQVTLSCSPISGHRSVSWYQQTPGQGLQFLFEYFSETQRNKGNFPGRFSGRQFSNSRSEMNVSTLELGDSALYLCASSLAPGVNEQFFGPGTRLTVL.

The chain links TRBV5-8 to TRBJ2-7, with 12 bases identical to TRBD2. The length of the CDR3 is 15 residues. Germline values: CDR1 SGHTS, CDR2 YDEGEE. The V gene end was trimmed by 4 bases and the J gene end by 2 bases; junction bases not matched to a gene: 4. For the CDR3, the DNA is TGTGCCAGCAGCCCGACTAGCGGGAGAGCCTACGAGCAGTACTTC. Its translation: CASSPTSGRAYEQYF.

The V gene is TRBV29-1, the J gene TRBJ1-2, with TRBD1 as a possible D gene (6 bases). This CDR3 is built from 13 residues. V dropped 6 bases and J dropped 2 bases, with 13 bases sitting between them. Germline V lookup: CDR1 SQVTM, CDR2 ANQGSEA. The CDR3 region has the DNA TGCAGCGTAAGAAGGACAGAAAACTATGGCTACACCTTC. Amino acids: CSVRRTENYGYTF. Looking up the rest from reference TRBV29-1 and TRBJ1-2 gives the full variable domain: SAVISQKPSRDICQRGTSLTIQCQVDSQVTMMFWYRQQPGQSLTLIATANQGSEATYESGFVIDKFPISRPNLTFSTLTVSNMSPEDSSIYLCSVRRTENYGYTFGSGTRLTVV.

CDR3 sequence reads: CASSRGRDYFHEQFF. DNA of the CDR3: TGTGCCAGCAGCCGGGGGAGGGACTATTTTCATGAGCAGTTCTTC. The chain has TRBV11-1 and TRBJ2-1, with 7 bases fitting TRBD2. The CDR3 is 15 amino acids. After removal of 5 bases from V and 8 bases from J, the junction contained 12 bases not matched to a gene. From germline, CDR1 is SGHAT and CDR2 FQDESV (reference sequence).

J is TRBJ1-3 and V is TRBV27, with TRBD1 matching 7 bases. CDR3 size: 15 residues. With V trimmed by 6 bases and J by 4 bases, 9 bases remained unmatched. CDR1 is MNHEY and CDR2 is SMNVEV in the germline V gene (reference sequence). This CDR3 reads CASSRKTGNGNTIYF. The CDR3 DNA reads TGTGCCAGCAGCCGGAAGACAGGGAACGGAAACACCATATATTTT.

To note about this clone: A junction boundary mismatches the germline segment, possibly from a read error. This chain connects TRBV29-1 to TRBJ1-3; a weak D match, TRBD1 (5 bases). This CDR3 comprises 15 residues. Looked up from germline, CDR1 is SQVTM and CDR2 is ANQGSEA. CDR3 nucleotides: TGCAGCGTTGAAGATGAGACAGACGGACGAAACACCATACATTTT. Protein: CSVEDETDGRNTIHF.

The chain has TRBV9 and TRBJ2-1; 8 bases align to TRBD2. Unmatched junction bases numbered 7, after V lost 4 bases and J lost 7 bases. Germline CDR1 SGDLS, CDR2 YYNGEE. This CDR3 comprises 14 residues. The CDR3 sequence: CASSPEPGGNEQFF. Written as DNA, the CDR3 is TGTGCCAGCAGCCCCGAGCCGGGGGGGAATGAGCAGTTCTTC.

The rearrangement links TRBV18 to TRBJ2-7; 7 nucleotides line up with TRBD1. Germline values: CDR1 KGHSH, CDR2 LQKENI. The CDR3 covers 15 residues. J gave up 3 bases and V 4 bases, and 9 bases lay outside the gene matches. CDR3 loop: CASSHGRDRLYEQYF. The CDR3 DNA sequence: TGTGCCAGCTCACACGGCCGGGACAGACTCTACGAGCAGTACTTC.

This clone was found a few times. The chain couples TRBV6-2 or TRBV6-3 to TRBJ1-6; D perhaps matches TRBD1 (5 bases). With 2 bases removed from V and 2 bases from J, the gap between germline ends came to 10 bases. This CDR3 comprises 16 residues. Germline V gives CDR1 MNHEY, CDR2 SVGEGT. For the CDR3, the DNA is TGTGCCAGCAGTTACAAGGGGATCACCTATAATTCACCCCTCCACTTT. Its translation: CASSYKGITYNSPLHF.

V and J are TRBV4-1 and TRBJ1-2, with 10 positions matching TRBD1. This CDR3 comprises 15 residues. Germline values: CDR1 MGHRA, CDR2 YSYEKL. With V trimmed by 4 bases and J by 3 bases, 5 bases remained unmatched. CDR3 in amino acids: CASSPGTGAYYGYTF. The CDR3 DNA reads TGCGCCAGCAGCCCTGGGACAGGGGCCTACTATGGCTACACCTTC.